Presented here are 27 T cell receptor beta chains from one specimen sequenced in a study of shared clonotypes between healthy human individuals. The data were produced by immunoSEQ multiplex PCR, yet TCRdb's version contains in-frame clones alone and is incomplete. The sample holds about 490,000 clones, 60% to 85% seen once. Material for sequencing was PBMCs. The receptors stem from a woman between 40 and 55 years old in good health. Some clones in this sample may be carry-over from other donors' samples.

V usage is TRBV4-2 and J usage is TRBJ1-2; maybe TRBD1 (6 bases). Trimming left V 4 bases short and J 4 bases short, with 22 bases between. Per the germline V gene, CDR1 is LGHNA and CDR2 is YNFKEQ. The CDR3 has 17 amino acids. The DNA for the CDR3 is TGTGCCAGCAGCCGAGCCCCCAACGGGCTGGGGGCCTATGGCTACACCTTC. Translated, it gives CASSRAPNGLGAYGYTF.

The chain recombines TRBV14 with TRBJ2-7; D call uncertain. This CDR3 contains 15 residues. The germline V and J ends were trimmed by 1 base and 3 bases, with 13 bases remaining between them. Per the germline V gene, CDR1 is SGHDN and CDR2 is FVKESK. This CDR3 is CASSQGSGGFYEQYF. Here the CDR3 DNA reads TGTGCCAGCAGCCAAGGCTCTGGCGGATTCTACGAGCAGTACTTC.

The chain carries TRBV19 and TRBJ1-5, with unresolved D. V lost 3 bases, J lost 4 bases, and 10 bases lay in between. The CDR3 runs to 14 residues. Per the germline V gene, CDR1 is LNHDA and CDR2 is SQIVND (reference sequence). In nucleotides, the CDR3 is TGTGCCAGTAGTATGGGGTCTAGAAATCAGCCCCAGCATTTT. As protein: CASSMGSRNQPQHF.

Remarks on this clone: The sample carries other DNA sequences with the same CDR3. The chain employs TRBV28 and TRBJ1-5; D might be TRBD1 (6 bases). V was shortened by 6 bases and J by 0 bases, with 9 bases between the two germline ends. CDR1 MDHEN and CDR2 SYDVKM come from the germline V gene. The CDR3 contains 14 residues. The CDR3 is CASRRGYSNQPQHF. The CDR3 nucleotides are TGTGCCAGCAGAAGGGGGTATAGCAATCAGCCCCAGCATTTT.

To note about this clone: A much larger clone sits a single nucleotide away, making a read error possible. Other DNA sequences in this specimen translate into the identical CDR3. J is TRBJ2-2 and V is TRBV30; the D gene is possibly TRBD1 (5 bases). CDR1 GTSNPN and CDR2 SVGIG come from the germline V gene (reference sequence). The CDR3 consists of 13 residues. V lost 0 bases, J lost 7 bases, and 9 bases lay in between. CDR3 sequence: CAWSVRVHGELFF. The CDR3 DNA follows: TGTGCCTGGAGTGTCAGGGTGCACGGGGAGCTGTTTTTT.

This clone was seen only once. J is TRBJ2-1 and V is TRBV2, with 9 bases identical to TRBD2. There are 16 residues in the CDR3. CDR1 is SNHLY and CDR2 is FYNNEI in the germline V gene. Trimming took 6 bases from V and 4 from J; bases not matched to a gene: 10. CDR3 region: CASRTPSGTTYNEQFF. Here the CDR3 DNA reads TGTGCCAGCAGAACCCCTAGCGGGACGACATACAATGAGCAGTTCTTC.

As concerns this clone: A far larger clone is one base from this, pointing to a likely read error. Other nucleotide sequences in the sample specify the same CDR3. The V gene is TRBV30, the J gene TRBJ2-7, with D perhaps being TRBD1 or TRBD2 (5 bases each). Germline loops: CDR1 GTSNPN, CDR2 SVGIG (reference sequence). The CDR3 extends over 13 amino acids. Written as DNA, the CDR3 is TGTGCCTCGCCGGGACCGTCCATCTACGAGCAGTACTTT. Encoded protein: CASPGPSIYEQYF.

The chain carries TRBV5-1 and TRBJ2-5; possibly TRBD1 or TRBD2 for D (5 bases each). The CDR3 length is 13 residues. The V and J ends lost 3 bases and 8 bases respectively, with 14 bases between them. The V gene's germline CDR1 is SGHRS and CDR2 YFSETQ. The CDR3 reads CASSSGTEDTQYF. Written as DNA, the CDR3 is TGCGCCAGCAGCTCCGGGACCGAGGATACCCAGTACTTC.

The chain couples TRBV5-5 to TRBJ2-7, with TRBD2 as a possible D gene (5 bases). The V gene's germline CDR1 is SGHKS and CDR2 YYEKEE (reference sequence). The CDR3 runs to 14 residues. Deletions cut 4 bases from V and 0 bases from J, with 11 bases between. The CDR3 here is CASSSSRDSYEQYF. CDR3 DNA sequence: TGTGCCAGCAGCAGCTCCCGGGACTCCTACGAGCAGTACTTC.

V is TRBV4-1 and J is TRBJ2-7, with TRBD2 identical over 7 bases. The J segment lost 3 bases and the V segment lost 1 base, leaving 3 bases of the junction unmatched. CDR3 length: 14 amino acids. Per the germline V gene, CDR1 is MGHRA and CDR2 is YSYEKL. The CDR3 spells CASSQGPSGYEQYF. The CDR3 nucleotides read TGCGCCAGCAGCCAAGGTCCTAGCGGCTACGAGCAGTACTTC.

This chain joins TRBV4-3 and TRBJ1-3; D call uncertain. Trimming took 4 bases from V and 0 from J, leaving 13 bases between them. This CDR3 spans 16 amino acids. The V gene's germline CDR1 is LGHNA and CDR2 YSLEER. CDR3 sequence reads: CASSRNTGNSGNTIYF. The CDR3 coding sequence is TGCGCCAGCAGCCGAAACACGGGGAACTCTGGAAACACCATATATTTT.

The chain combines TRBV6-4 with TRBJ2-7; D unresolved. Trimming took off 6 bases at V and 3 bases at J, with 18 bases between the two ends. The CDR3 loop spans 15 amino acids. Germline CDR1 is MRHNA and CDR2 is SNTAGT. CDR3 sequence (DNA): TGTGCCAGCAGGTGGCCCGTGATCGAGGACTACGAGCAGTACTTC. Protein sequence: CASRWPVIEDYEQYF.

The chain employs TRBV10-3 and TRBJ2-3; 11 bases are a match to TRBD1. The CDR3 is made up of 15 amino acids. V gave up 7 bases and J gave up 6 bases; unmatched junction bases: 9. Per germline, CDR1 ENHRY and CDR2 SYGVKD. The CDR3 DNA reads as TGTGCCATCACCGACGGACAGGGGGCAGGGGATACGCAGTATTTT. Its translation: CAITDGQGAGDTQYF.

The chain links TRBV30 to TRBJ2-1; D is ambiguous. Looked up from germline, CDR1 is GTSNPN and CDR2 is SVGIG (reference sequence). V was pared by 0 bases and J by 7 bases, with 1 base between. The CDR3 covers 10 residues. CDR3 residues: CAWSVNEQFF. The CDR3 DNA follows: TGTGCCTGGAGTGTGAATGAGCAGTTCTTC.

The V call is TRBV28, the J call TRBJ1-4, with 7 bases matching TRBD1. With V trimmed by 6 bases and J by 7 bases, 11 bases remained unmatched. Germline V gene lookup returns CDR1 MDHEN and CDR2 SYDVKM. CDR3 length equals 15 residues. CDR3 amino acids: CASRMIGGGGEKLFF. The CDR3 DNA is TGTGCCAGCAGGATGATAGGGGGCGGCGGTGAAAAACTGTTTTTT.

V and J are TRBV7-9 and TRBJ2-5, with D perhaps matching TRBD1 (5 bases). CDR1 and CDR2 from the germline V gene are SEHNR and FQNEAQ (reference sequence). The CDR3 sequence is 13 residues long. V was pared by 7 bases and J by 7 bases, with 16 bases between. CDR3: CASTKAPGWTQYF. DNA for the CDR3: TGTGCCAGCACGAAGGCCCCAGGGTGGACCCAGTACTTC.

V usage is TRBV5-1 and J usage is TRBJ1-2, with D unclear. The CDR3 runs to 13 residues. Germline V gene sequence: CDR1 SGHRS, CDR2 YFSETQ. V was trimmed by 4 bases and J by 8 bases, leaving 15 bases between them. The CDR3 region has the DNA TGCGCCAGCAGCGCGGACGGATCTGCGGGCTACACCTTC. Translating it yields CASSADGSAGYTF.

A word on this clone: Other nucleotide sequences in the sample specify the same CDR3. The chain is built from TRBV11-2 and TRBJ1-1; TRBD1 matches 8 bases. V lost 4 bases to trimming and J lost 3 bases; unmatched junction nucleotides: 1. Germline V gene sequence: CDR1 SGHAT, CDR2 FQNNGV. The CDR3 length is 13 residues. CDR3 nucleotide sequence: TGTGCCAGCAGCTCACAGGGGGACACTGAAGCTTTCTTT. It is translated as CASSSQGDTEAFF.

This rearrangement joins TRBV10-2 to TRBJ2-1; D is possibly TRBD1 (6 bases). The V gene lost 3 bases and the J gene lost 9 bases, with 15 bases spanning the gap. The CDR3 length is 14 residues. Germline CDR1 WSHSY, CDR2 SAAADI. DNA for the CDR3: TGCGCCAGCAGTGAACTAGTAGGGGGATTTGAGCAGTTCTTC. It codes for CASSELVGGFEQFF.

V and J are TRBV10-3 and TRBJ2-1; D is perhaps TRBD1 or TRBD2 (5 bases each). This CDR3 contains 14 residues. Per germline, CDR1 ENHRY and CDR2 SYGVKD. V lost 1 base and J lost 4, with 8 bases in between. This chain's CDR3 is CAISEWDQYNEQFF. The CDR3 DNA follows: TGTGCCATCAGTGAGTGGGACCAATACAATGAGCAGTTCTTC.

This chain joins TRBV5-1 and TRBJ1-4; the D is unclear. The CDR3 length is 13 residues. Trimming took 5 bases from V and 4 from J, leaving 9 bases between them. Germline CDR1 and CDR2: SGHRS and YFSETQ. The CDR3 protein is CASSSHNNEKLFF. Here the CDR3 DNA reads TGCGCCAGCAGTTCGCACAATAATGAAAAACTGTTTTTT.

This clone appeared once. The J gene is TRBJ2-1, the V gene TRBV9; D is possibly TRBD2 (5 bases). The CDR3 is 17 residues long. CDR1 and CDR2 from the germline V gene are SGDLS and YYNGEE. Trimming took 0 bases from V and 4 from J, leaving 17 bases between them. The CDR3 DNA reads as TGTGCCAGCAGCGTAGGAAGACCGGGCGGGCCTTACAATGAGCAGTTCTTC. Protein: CASSVGRPGGPYNEQFF.

V gene TRBV5-1 combines with J gene TRBJ1-3, with 7 nucleotides matching TRBD1. The CDR3 length is 16 residues. V dropped 1 base and J dropped 1; count of bases not matched to a gene: 5. The germline V gene has CDR1 SGHRS and CDR2 YFSETQ. In DNA form, the CDR3 reads TGCGCCAGCAGCTTGCAGGGACAGCCTTCTGGAAACACCATATATTTT. Translating it yields CASSLQGQPSGNTIYF.

This sequence joins TRBV19 and TRBJ1-5; TRBD1 matches at 10 bases. Germline CDR1 is LNHDA and CDR2 is SQIVND (reference sequence). The CDR3 extends over 15 amino acids. The junction had 5 bases not matched to a gene; V was cut back by 3 bases and J by 6 bases. DNA for the CDR3: TGTGCCAGTAGTATCGGACAGGGGGGGAGTCAGCCCCAGCATTTT. Residues: CASSIGQGGSQPQHF.

V is TRBV19 and J is TRBJ2-7; D uncertain. Trimming stripped 0 bases from V and 4 bases from J, with 16 bases between. The CDR3 is 16 amino acids. The germline CDR1 and CDR2 sequences are LNHDA and SQIVND (reference sequence). DNA for the CDR3: TGTGCCAGTAGTATAGATGCCGCCTCGGCGATTTACGAGCAGTACTTC. Residues: CASSIDAASAIYEQYF.

This clone appeared a few times. The chain employs TRBV6-4 and TRBJ2-3; 9 nucleotides line up with TRBD2. V was clipped by 4 bases and J by 1 base; unmatched bases: 0. CDR3 size: 14 residues. Germline values: CDR1 MRHNA, CDR2 SNTAGT. The CDR3 DNA sequence: TGTGCCAGCAGTGTAGCGGGGGGCACAGATACGCAGTATTTT. Protein product: CASSVAGGTDTQYF.

CDR3 protein: CSAWWYEQYF. CDR3 nucleotides: TGCAGTGCTTGGTGGTACGAGCAGTACTTC. The genes are TRBV20-1 and TRBJ2-7; unclear D gene. The CDR3 sequence is 10 residues long. The germline CDR1 and CDR2 sequences are DFQATT and SNEGSKA (reference sequence). The germline V and J ends were trimmed by 5 bases and 4 bases, with 6 bases remaining between them.